These 26 T cell receptor beta chains originate from one sample sequenced in a study of radiotherapy plus CTLA-4 blockade in lung cancer. Some clones are missing from TCRdb's copy, which holds only in-frame ones; the method was immunoSEQ multiplex PCR. The table has 90,000 to 100,000 clones, about four fifths seen once; the top ten hold under 30%. Sequencing was performed on peripheral blood, taken from a patient treated with radiotherapy plus ipilimumab. The source is a human donor with non-small cell lung cancer that progressed on radiotherapy plus ipilimumab.

As regards this clone: Other DNA sequences in this sample translate to the same CDR3. This chain links TRBV6-6 with TRBJ2-1; 7 bases line up with TRBD2. Trimming removed 0 bases from V and 4 bases from J; junction bases left unmatched: 6. This CDR3 is built from 16 residues. CDR1 and CDR2 (germline): MNHNY, SVGAGI (reference sequence). The CDR3 DNA sequence: TGTGCCAGCAGTTACTCGGTGCTAGCGGTATACAATGAGCAGTTCTTC. Translated: CASSYSVLAVYNEQFF.

The J gene is TRBJ2-1, the V gene TRBV7-9; D perhaps matches TRBD1 (5 bases). Trimming took 8 bases from V and 4 from J, leaving 12 bases between them. The CDR3 has 13 residues. The germline V gene has CDR1 SEHNR and CDR2 FQNEAQ (reference sequence). DNA of the CDR3: TGTGCCAGCCTACAGGTCGGATACAATGAGCAGTTCTTC. Amino acid sequence: CASLQVGYNEQFF.

The chain uses TRBV7-9 and TRBJ1-1, with 7 bases fitting TRBD1. V shed 5 bases and J 7 bases; nucleotides not matched to a gene: 7. The germline gives CDR1 SEHNR, CDR2 FQNEAQ (reference sequence). The CDR3 is 13 amino acids. This chain's CDR3 is CASSRTPGGEAFF. CDR3 sequence (DNA): TGTGCCAGCAGCCGGACTCCAGGGGGTGAAGCTTTCTTT.

The rearrangement uses TRBV6-6 and TRBJ2-7; D not resolved. The CDR3 is 13 amino acids. Germline loops: CDR1 MNHNY, CDR2 SVGAGI (reference sequence). Between the trimmed V and J ends, which lost 4 bases and 6 bases, there was a span of 13 bases. This CDR3 is CASSFRAGIEQYV. The CDR3 DNA follows: TGTGCCAGCAGTTTTCGGGCAGGTATCGAGCAGTACGTC.

This clone has a handful of counts. The chain recombines TRBV6-6 with TRBJ2-5; no clear D. The CDR3 has 14 residues. V was shortened by 2 bases and J by 4 bases, with 11 bases between the two germline ends. Germline V lookup: CDR1 MNHNY, CDR2 SVGAGI (reference sequence). CDR3 sequence (DNA): TGTGCCAGCAGTTACGGCCTTTTGGGAGAGACCCAGTACTTC. Translating it yields CASSYGLLGETQYF.

The sample holds one count of this clone. The J gene is TRBJ2-4, the V gene TRBV5-6, with no clear D. The CDR3 loop spans 17 amino acids. Germline V gene lookup returns CDR1 SGHDT and CDR2 YYEEEE. V was shortened by 1 base and J by 5 bases, with 19 bases between the two germline ends. CDR3 bases: TGTGCCAGCAGCTTGTATTCTACGGTCTGGGCTCAAAACATTCAGTACTTC. The encoded protein is CASSLYSTVWAQNIQYF.

The CDR3 loop is CASSLAGLAGGKDTQYF. The CDR3 DNA reads TGTGCCAGCAGCTTAGCAGGACTAGCGGGAGGGAAAGATACGCAGTATTTT. The chain carries TRBV7-6 and TRBJ2-3, with TRBD2 identical over 15 bases. Germline-derived CDR1 and CDR2 are SGHVS and FNYEAQ. This CDR3 spans 17 amino acids. V was pared by 0 bases and J by 5 bases, with 3 bases of the junction left unmatched. The full variable domain, rest sourced from reference TRBV7-6 and TRBJ2-3, is GAGVSQSPRYKVTKRGQDVALRCDPISGHVSLYWYRQALGQGPEFLTYFNYEAQQDKSGLPNDRFSAERPEGSISTLTIQRTEQRDSAMYRCASSLAGLAGGKDTQYFGPGTRLTVL.

This chain joins TRBV28 and TRBJ2-6; unclear D gene. The germline V and J ends were trimmed by 5 bases and 0 bases, with 8 bases remaining between them. The germline V gene encodes CDR1 MDHEN and CDR2 SYDVKM. CDR3 length equals 15 residues. CDR3 amino acids: CASSPTLSGANVLTF. CDR3 sequence (DNA): TGTGCCAGCAGTCCGACGCTCTCTGGGGCCAACGTCCTGACTTTC.

The chain is built from TRBV6-1 and TRBJ2-2; D gene uncertain. Germline assignment: CDR1 MNHNS and CDR2 SASEGT. This CDR3 is 17 amino acids long. V was cut by 2 bases and J by 0 bases, with 13 bases left in between. CDR3 loop: CASSEWTGSANTGELFF. The CDR3 bases are TGTGCCAGCAGTGAATGGACGGGCTCGGCGAACACCGGGGAGCTGTTTTTT.

The V call is TRBV5-8, the J call TRBJ1-5; 11 nucleotides align to TRBD1. The CDR3 has 15 amino acids. The J segment lost 5 bases and the V segment lost 4 bases, leaving 5 bases of the junction unmatched. Germline CDR1 is SGHTS and CDR2 is YDEGEE. The CDR3 DNA reads as TGTGCCAGCAGCCCGGGACAGGGGGATGATCAGCCCCAGCATTTT. Translating gives CASSPGQGDDQPQHF.

The chain combines TRBV5-1 with TRBJ1-2; D is unclear. The length of the CDR3 is 14 residues. From germline, CDR1 is SGHRS and CDR2 YFSETQ. The V and J ends lost 0 bases and 0 bases respectively, with 6 bases between them. CDR3 protein: CASSLDGTNYGYTF. The DNA of the CDR3 is TGCGCCAGCAGCTTGGACGGTACTAACTATGGCTACACCTTC. Complete variable domain (other parts from reference TRBV5-1 and TRBJ1-2): KAGVTQTPRYLIKTRGQQVTLSCSPISGHRSVSWYQQTPGQGLQFLFEYFSETQRNKGNFPGRFSGRQFSNSRSEMNVSTLELGDSALYLCASSLDGTNYGYTFGSGTRLTVV.

The J gene is TRBJ1-5, the V gene TRBV2; D unclear. V was clipped by 4 bases and J by 7 bases, with 8 bases between them. CDR1 is SNHLY and CDR2 is FYNNEI in the germline V gene. The CDR3 is 12 amino acids. The CDR3 loop is CASSGEGQPQHF. CDR3 DNA sequence: TGTGCCAGCAGTGGGGAAGGACAGCCCCAGCATTTT.

This chain connects TRBV18 to TRBJ2-4; D not certain. Trimming took off 5 bases at V and 0 bases at J, with 11 bases between the two ends. The CDR3 is made up of 15 amino acids. Germline V gene sequence: CDR1 KGHSH, CDR2 LQKENI. The CDR3 sequence is CASSDRNLAKNIQYF. The DNA of the CDR3 is TGTGCCAGCTCAGATCGTAACCTAGCCAAAAACATTCAGTACTTC.

CDR3 bases: TGTGCCAGCAGGGGAGGGGCGGGAGCGTACAATGAGCAGTTCTTC. Protein product: CASRGGAGAYNEQFF. This chain joins TRBV6-5 and TRBJ2-1; 7 bases are a match to TRBD2. The CDR3 is 15 residues long. Germline V gene data show CDR1 as MNHEY and CDR2 as SVGAGI. The trim removed 6 bases at V and 4 bases at J, leaving 9 bases unmatched.

V usage is TRBV6-1 and J usage is TRBJ2-1; 7 bases map to TRBD1. The ends lost 6 bases at V and 9 bases at J; junction bases unmatched: 5. CDR3 length: 12 amino acids. Germline lookup yields CDR1 MNHNS and CDR2 SASEGT. The CDR3 DNA is TGTGCCAGCAGGATGACAGGGAGTGAGCAGTTCTTC. Its translation: CASRMTGSEQFF.

The chain uses TRBV28 and TRBJ1-1, with D possibly TRBD1 on 6 matching bases. The CDR3 loop spans 15 amino acids. In germline, CDR1 is MDHEN, CDR2 SYDVKM. V lost 7 bases and J 3 bases, leaving 18 bases between the germline ends. The CDR3 region has the DNA TGTGCCAGCACGGAGGCGGGGGCGCGGGACACTGAAGCTTTCTTT. As protein: CASTEAGARDTEAFF.

Notes on this clone: The junction differs from germline at one of its ends, possibly a read error. The chain couples TRBV5-5 to TRBJ2-2, with D possibly matching TRBD2 (5 bases). The CDR3 totals 15 residues. Germline-derived CDR1 and CDR2 are SGHKS and YYEKEE (reference sequence). CDR3 loop: CASTLNPRGNGELFF. CDR3 bases: TGTGCCAGCACCTTGAACCCTAGAGGGAACGGGGAGCTGTTTTTT.

The chain couples TRBV11-3 to TRBJ2-1; TRBD1 might be the D (6 bases). Trimming took 4 bases from V and 4 from J, leaving 20 bases between them. Germline CDR1 and CDR2: SGHNT and YENEEA. The CDR3 length is 17 residues. This CDR3 is CASSYESTGKTYNEQFF. The DNA of the CDR3 is TGTGCCAGCAGCTACGAATCAACAGGGAAAACGTACAATGAGCAGTTCTTC.

In this sample, this clone turned up once. CDR3 nucleotide sequence: TGTGCCAGCAGTTTACAGACTGCGGCGTTAGGGACGCAGTATTTT. Its protein product is CASSLQTAALGTQYF. The genes are TRBV27 and TRBJ2-3; D gene uncertain. Trimming pared 2 bases from V and 9 bases from J, leaving 18 bases between. CDR3 length equals 15 residues. Germline V gives CDR1 MNHEY, CDR2 SMNVEV (reference sequence).

This chain uses TRBV10-1 with TRBJ2-2; a weak D match, TRBD1 (5 bases). Germline CDR1 WNHNN, CDR2 SYGVQD (reference sequence). Trimming stripped 2 bases from V and 4 bases from J, with 5 bases between. CDR3 length equals 13 residues. CDR3 loop: CASSERGTGELFF. The CDR3 DNA sequence: TGCGCCAGCAGTGAGAGGGGCACCGGGGAGCTGTTTTTT.

CDR3 sequence (DNA): TGTGCCAGCAGCTTAGGGGTGAGCAATCAGCCCCAGCATTTT. Its translation is CASSLGVSNQPQHF. This chain links TRBV7-8 with TRBJ1-5; D ambiguous. V shed 1 base and J shed 1 base, with 5 bases lying between them. The CDR3 runs 14 residues. Germline assignment: CDR1 SGHVS and CDR2 FQNEAQ. The complete variable domain, with remaining parts taken from reference TRBV7-8 and TRBJ1-5, reads GAGVSQSPRYKVAKRGQDVALRCDPISGHVSLFWYQQALGQGPEFLTYFQNEAQLDKSGLPSDRFFAERPEGSVSTLKIQRTQQEDSAVYLCASSLGVSNQPQHFGDGTRLSIL.

The rearrangement joins TRBV6-5 to TRBJ2-1; 9 bases are shared with TRBD1. Germline trimming cut 5 bases from V and 8 bases from J; bases unmatched to any gene: 7. CDR3 size: 14 residues. Germline V gives CDR1 MNHEY, CDR2 SVGAGI. The CDR3 sequence: CASSAGTGIDEQFF. In nucleotides, the CDR3 is TGTGCCAGCAGTGCCGGGACAGGGATCGATGAGCAGTTCTTC.

The chain employs TRBV2 and TRBJ2-3; D is possibly TRBD1 or TRBD2 (5 bases each). From germline, CDR1 is SNHLY and CDR2 FYNNEI. V lost 7 bases, J lost 6 bases, and 17 bases lay in between. CDR3 length: 14 amino acids. CDR3 coding DNA: TGTGCCAGCACTACCGGGACCCCAGCCGATACGCAGTATTTT. This translates into CASTTGTPADTQYF.

The rearrangement links TRBV2 to TRBJ2-5; tentatively, D is TRBD2 (5 bases). Germline CDR1 reads SNHLY; CDR2 reads FYNNEI. This CDR3 spans 14 amino acids. Between the trimmed V and J ends, which lost 7 bases and 2 bases, there was a span of 14 bases. The CDR3 DNA reads TGTGCCAGCAAAGCGGTAAATATGCAAGAGACCCAGTACTTC. Protein product: CASKAVNMQETQYF. Together with reference TRBV2 and TRBJ2-5, the CDR3 gives the full variable domain: EPEVTQTPSHQVTQMGQEVILRCVPISNHLYFYWYRQILGQKVEFLVSFYNNEISEKSEIFDDQFSVERPDGSNFTLKIRSTKLEDSAMYFCASKAVNMQETQYFGPGTRLLVL.

The chain uses TRBV2 and TRBJ2-1; D uncertain. CDR1 is SNHLY, CDR2 FYNNEI, per germline. There are 13 residues in the CDR3. Trimming pared 4 bases from V and 4 bases from J, leaving 8 bases between. CDR3 in DNA: TGTGCCAGCAGTGGAAACGAGTACAATGAGCAGTTCTTC. Protein: CASSGNEYNEQFF.

The chain has TRBV29-1 and TRBJ1-1, with TRBD1 matching over 9 bases. J was trimmed by 4 bases and V by 7 bases; bases with no gene match: 13. The germline CDR1 and CDR2 sequences are SQVTM and ANQGSEA. The CDR3 has 15 amino acids. For the CDR3, the DNA is TGCAGCGGCAGACCGGGACAGGGCCGGGGCACTGAAGCTTTCTTT. It translates to CSGRPGQGRGTEAFF.